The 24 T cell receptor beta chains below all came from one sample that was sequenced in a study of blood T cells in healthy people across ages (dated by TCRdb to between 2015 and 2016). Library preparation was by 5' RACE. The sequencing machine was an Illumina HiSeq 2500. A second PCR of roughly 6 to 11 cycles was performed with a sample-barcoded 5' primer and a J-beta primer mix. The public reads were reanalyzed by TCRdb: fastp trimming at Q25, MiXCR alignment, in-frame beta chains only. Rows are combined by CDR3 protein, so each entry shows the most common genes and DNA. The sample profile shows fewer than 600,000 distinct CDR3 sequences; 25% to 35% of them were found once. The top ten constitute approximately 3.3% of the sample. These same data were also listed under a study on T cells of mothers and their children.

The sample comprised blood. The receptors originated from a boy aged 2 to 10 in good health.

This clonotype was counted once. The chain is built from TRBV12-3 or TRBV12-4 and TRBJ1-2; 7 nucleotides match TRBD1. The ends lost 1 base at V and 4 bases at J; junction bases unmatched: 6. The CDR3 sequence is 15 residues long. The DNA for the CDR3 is TGTGCCAGCAGTTTAGGGACAGGCTCTTCCTATGGCTACACCTTC. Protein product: CASSLGTGSSYGYTF.

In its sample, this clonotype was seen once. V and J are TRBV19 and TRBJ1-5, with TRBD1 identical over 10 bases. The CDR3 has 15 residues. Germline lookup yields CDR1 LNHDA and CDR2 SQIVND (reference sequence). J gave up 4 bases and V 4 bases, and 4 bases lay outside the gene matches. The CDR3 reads CASSRGQGTNQPQHF. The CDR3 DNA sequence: TGTGCCAGTAGTAGGGGACAGGGGACTAATCAGCCCCAGCATTTT.

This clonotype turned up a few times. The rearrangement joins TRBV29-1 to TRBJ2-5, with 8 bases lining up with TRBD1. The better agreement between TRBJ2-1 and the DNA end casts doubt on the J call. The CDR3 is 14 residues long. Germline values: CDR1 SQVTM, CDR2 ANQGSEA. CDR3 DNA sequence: TGCAGCGTCCCCACCTGGACAGGGCTCAATGAGCAGTTCTTC. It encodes CSVPTWTGLNEQFF.

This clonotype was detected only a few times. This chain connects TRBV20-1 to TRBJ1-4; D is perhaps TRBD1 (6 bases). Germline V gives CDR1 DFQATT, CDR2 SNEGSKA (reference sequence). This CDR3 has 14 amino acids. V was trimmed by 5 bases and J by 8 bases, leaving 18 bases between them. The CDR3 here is CSASQGWAEEKLFF. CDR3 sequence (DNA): TGCAGTGCTTCACAGGGTTGGGCGGAAGAAAAACTGTTTTTT.

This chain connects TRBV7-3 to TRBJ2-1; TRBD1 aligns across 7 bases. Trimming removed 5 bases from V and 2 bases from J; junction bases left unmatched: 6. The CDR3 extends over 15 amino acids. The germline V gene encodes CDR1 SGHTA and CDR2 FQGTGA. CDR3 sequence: CASSIDRVPYNEQFF. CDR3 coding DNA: TGTGCCAGCAGCATTGACAGGGTCCCCTACAATGAGCAGTTCTTC.

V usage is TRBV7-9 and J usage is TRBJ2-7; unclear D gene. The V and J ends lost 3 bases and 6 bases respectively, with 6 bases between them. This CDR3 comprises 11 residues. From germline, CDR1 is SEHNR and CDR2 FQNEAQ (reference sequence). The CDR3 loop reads CASSFTSEQYF. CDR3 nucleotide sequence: TGTGCCAGCAGCTTTACCAGCGAGCAGTACTTC.

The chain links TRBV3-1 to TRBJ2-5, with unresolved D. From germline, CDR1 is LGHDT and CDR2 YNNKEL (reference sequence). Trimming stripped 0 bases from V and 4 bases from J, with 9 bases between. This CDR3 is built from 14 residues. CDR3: CASSQESRRETQYF. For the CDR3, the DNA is TGTGCCAGCAGCCAAGAATCCAGAAGAGAGACCCAGTACTTC.

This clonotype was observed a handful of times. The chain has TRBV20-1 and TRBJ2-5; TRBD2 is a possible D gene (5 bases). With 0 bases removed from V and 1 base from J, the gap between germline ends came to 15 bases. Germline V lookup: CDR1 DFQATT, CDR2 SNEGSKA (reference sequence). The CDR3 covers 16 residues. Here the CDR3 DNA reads TGCAGTGCTAGAGATCTTGAGGGTCCCGCCCAAGAGACCCAGTACTTC. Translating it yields CSARDLEGPAQETQYF.

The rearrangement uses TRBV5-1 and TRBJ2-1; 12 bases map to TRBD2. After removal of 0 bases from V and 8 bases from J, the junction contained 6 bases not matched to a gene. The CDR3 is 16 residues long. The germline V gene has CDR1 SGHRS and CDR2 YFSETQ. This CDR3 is CASSLAMTSGSDEQFF. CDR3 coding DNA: TGCGCCAGCAGCTTGGCCATGACTAGCGGGAGTGATGAGCAGTTCTTC.

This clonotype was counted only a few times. In DNA form, the CDR3 reads TGTGCCAGCAGTCCTAACCGGGACAGGGTAGAGACCCAGTACTTC. This gives the protein CASSPNRDRVETQYF. The V call is TRBV2, the J call TRBJ2-5, with 9 bases aligning to TRBD1. Germline V lookup: CDR1 SNHLY, CDR2 FYNNEI. The ends lost 5 bases at V and 4 bases at J; junction bases unmatched: 8. The CDR3 is made up of 15 amino acids.

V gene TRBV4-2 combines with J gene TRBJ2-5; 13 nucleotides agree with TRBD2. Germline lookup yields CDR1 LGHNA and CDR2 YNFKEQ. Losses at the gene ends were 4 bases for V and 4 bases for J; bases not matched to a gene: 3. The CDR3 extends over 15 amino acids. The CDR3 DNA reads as TGTGCCAGCAGCCGGGGACTAGCGGGGAGAGAGACCCAGTACTTC. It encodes CASSRGLAGRETQYF.

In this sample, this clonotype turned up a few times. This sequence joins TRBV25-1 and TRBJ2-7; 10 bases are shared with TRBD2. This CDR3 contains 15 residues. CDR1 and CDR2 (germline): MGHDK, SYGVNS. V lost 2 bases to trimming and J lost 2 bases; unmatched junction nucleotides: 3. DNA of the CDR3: TGTGCCAGCAGTGAAAGGACTAGCGGAACCTACGAGCAGTACTTC. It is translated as CASSERTSGTYEQYF.

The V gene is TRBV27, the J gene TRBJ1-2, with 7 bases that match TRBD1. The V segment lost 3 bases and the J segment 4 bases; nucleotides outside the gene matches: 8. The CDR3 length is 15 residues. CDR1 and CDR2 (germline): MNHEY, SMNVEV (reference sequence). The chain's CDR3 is CASSLTGLEVYGYTF. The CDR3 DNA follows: TGTGCCAGCAGTTTGACAGGGCTAGAGGTCTATGGCTACACCTTC.

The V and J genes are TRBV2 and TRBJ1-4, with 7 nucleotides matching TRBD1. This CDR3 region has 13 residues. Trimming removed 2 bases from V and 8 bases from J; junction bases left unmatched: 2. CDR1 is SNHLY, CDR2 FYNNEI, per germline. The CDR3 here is CASSETGDEKLFF. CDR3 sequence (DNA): TGTGCCAGCAGTGAAACAGGGGACGAAAAACTGTTTTTT.

The CDR3 loop reads CASSPLETAPNTEAFF. CDR3 DNA: TGTGCCAGCAGCCCTCTCGAAACAGCCCCGAACACTGAAGCTTTCTTT. This chain links TRBV5-8 with TRBJ1-1, with D unclear. CDR3 size: 16 residues. Germline CDR1 reads SGHTS; CDR2 reads YDEGEE. Trimming stripped 4 bases from V and 1 base from J, with 17 bases between.

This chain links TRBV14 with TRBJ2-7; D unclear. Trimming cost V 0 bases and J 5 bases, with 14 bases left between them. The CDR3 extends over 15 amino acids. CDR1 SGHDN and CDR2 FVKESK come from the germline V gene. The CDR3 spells CASSQDPSVGNEQYF. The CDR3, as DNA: TGTGCCAGCAGCCAAGATCCTTCGGTGGGCAACGAGCAGTACTTC.

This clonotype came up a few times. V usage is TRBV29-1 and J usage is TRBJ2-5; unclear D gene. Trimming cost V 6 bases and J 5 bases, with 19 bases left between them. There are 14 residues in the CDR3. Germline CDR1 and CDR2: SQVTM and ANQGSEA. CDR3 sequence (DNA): TGCAGCGTGATGGTCCCACTCAAAGGGGAGACCCAGTACTTC. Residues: CSVMVPLKGETQYF. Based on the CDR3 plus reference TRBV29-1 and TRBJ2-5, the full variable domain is SAVISQKPSRDICQRGTSLTIQCQVDSQVTMMFWYRQQPGQSLTLIATANQGSEATYESGFVIDKFPISRPNLTFSTLTVSNMSPEDSSIYLCSVMVPLKGETQYFGPGTRLLVL.

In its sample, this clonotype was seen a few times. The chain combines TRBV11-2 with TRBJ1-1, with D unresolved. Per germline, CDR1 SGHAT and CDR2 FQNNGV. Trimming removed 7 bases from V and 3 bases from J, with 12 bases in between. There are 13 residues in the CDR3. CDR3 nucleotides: TGTGCCAGCACGGGCAGCACGGACACTGAAGCTTTCTTT. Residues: CASTGSTDTEAFF.

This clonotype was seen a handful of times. In DNA, the CDR3 is TGTGCCACCAGTGATCCCGGGACAGCAGAGACCCAGTACTTC. As protein: CATSDPGTAETQYF. This chain uses TRBV24-1 with TRBJ2-5, with 7 bases aligning to TRBD1. Germline V gene sequence: CDR1 KGHDR, CDR2 SFDVKD. With V trimmed by 3 bases and J by 4 bases, 4 bases remained unmatched. CDR3 size: 14 residues.

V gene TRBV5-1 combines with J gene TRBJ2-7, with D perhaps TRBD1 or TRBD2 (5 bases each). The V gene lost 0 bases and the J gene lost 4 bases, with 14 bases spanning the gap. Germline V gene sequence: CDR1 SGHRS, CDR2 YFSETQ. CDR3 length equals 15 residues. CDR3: CASSLDGTTRYEQYF. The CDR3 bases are TGCGCCAGCAGCTTGGACGGGACCACGCGGTACGAGCAGTACTTC.

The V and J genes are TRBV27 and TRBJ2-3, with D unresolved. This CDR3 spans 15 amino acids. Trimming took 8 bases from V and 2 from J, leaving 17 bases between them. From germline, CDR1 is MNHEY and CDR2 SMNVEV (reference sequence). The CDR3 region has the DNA TGTGCCAGCCAGCTTGGGCTAGGCGTCACAGATACGCAGTATTTT. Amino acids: CASQLGLGVTDTQYF.

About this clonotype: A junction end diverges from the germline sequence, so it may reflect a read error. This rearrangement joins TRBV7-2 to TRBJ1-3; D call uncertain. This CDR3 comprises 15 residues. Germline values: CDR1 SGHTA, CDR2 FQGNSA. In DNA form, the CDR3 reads TGTGCCAGCAGCCTGGGAGTGTTCTCTGGAAGCACCATATATTTT. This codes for CASSLGVFSGSTIYF. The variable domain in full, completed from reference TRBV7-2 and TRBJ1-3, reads GAGVSQSPSNKVTEKGKDVELRCDPISGHTALYWYRQSLGQGLEFLIYFQGNSAPDKSGLPSDRFSAERTGGSVSTLTIQRTQQEDSAVYLCASSLGVFSGSTIYFGEGSWLTVV.

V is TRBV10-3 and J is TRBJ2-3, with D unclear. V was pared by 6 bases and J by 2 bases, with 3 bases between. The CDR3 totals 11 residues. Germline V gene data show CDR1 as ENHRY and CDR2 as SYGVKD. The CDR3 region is CAIRVTDTQYF. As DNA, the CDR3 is TGTGCCATCAGAGTCACAGATACGCAGTATTTT.

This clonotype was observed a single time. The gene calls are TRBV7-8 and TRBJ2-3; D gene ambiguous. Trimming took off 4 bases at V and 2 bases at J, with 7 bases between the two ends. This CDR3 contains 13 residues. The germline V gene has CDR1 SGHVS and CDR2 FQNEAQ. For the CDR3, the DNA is TGTGCCAGCAGCTCAGCGCCCACAGATACGCAGTATTTT. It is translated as CASSSAPTDTQYF.